Listed here are 25 T cell receptor beta chains from one sample, sequenced in a study of blood T cells in healthy people across ages (dated by TCRdb to 2014 to 2015). Library method: 5' RACE. Data came from an Illumina HiSeq 2500. A second PCR of roughly 7 to 11 cycles was run with a J-beta primer mix and a sample-barcoded 5' primer. TCRdb took the public reads, trimmed them with fastp at Q25, ran MiXCR for clone calling and kept in-frame beta chains. Here each entry gathers all rows of one CDR3 protein and keeps the most common genes and DNA. This sample comprises 1.5 million to 2 million distinct CDR3 sequences, about 30% of them detected only once. The ten largest make up roughly 8% of the sample. Material for sequencing was blood. These receptors all come from a woman aged 25 to 39 in good health.

V gene TRBV28 combines with J gene TRBJ1-2; D is unclear. This CDR3 is built from 14 residues. Germline V gives CDR1 MDHEN, CDR2 SYDVKM. V was clipped by 7 bases and J by 5 bases, with 17 bases between them. CDR3 DNA sequence: TGTGCCAGCACCCGAGAGGCCGTCCCTTATGGCTACACCTTC. This codes for CASTREAVPYGYTF.

The V and J genes are TRBV5-1 and TRBJ2-1; tentatively, D is TRBD1 or TRBD2 (5 bases each). Per the germline V gene, CDR1 is SGHRS and CDR2 is YFSETQ. The CDR3 is made up of 14 amino acids. V was clipped by 5 bases and J by 4 bases, with 13 bases between them. CDR3 in DNA: TGCGCCAGCAGGTCCGGGACGGGGTACAATGAGCAGTTCTTC. Protein product: CASRSGTGYNEQFF.

A word on this clonotype: A single base separates this from a much larger clone, so it may be a read error. This chain links TRBV12-3 or TRBV12-4 with TRBJ2-4, with 9 nucleotides matching TRBD1. CDR3 length equals 18 residues. In DNA, the CDR3 is TGTGCCGGCAGGGCGGACAGGGGAATCGAGCTAGCCAAAAACATTCAGTACTTC. Translating it yields CAGRADRGIELAKNIQYF.

The chain recombines TRBV28 with TRBJ2-7; D possibly corresponds to TRBD2 (6 bases). Trimming cost V 4 bases and J 3 bases, with 16 bases left between them. CDR3 length equals 15 residues. Germline V gene sequence: CDR1 MDHEN, CDR2 SYDVKM. The CDR3 spells CASSSPSGEDYEQYF. Written as DNA, the CDR3 is TGTGCCAGCAGTTCCCCCTCCGGGGAGGACTACGAGCAGTACTTC.

The chain recombines TRBV29-1 with TRBJ2-5; no clear D gene. Trimming stripped 2 bases from V and 1 base from J, with 11 bases between. The CDR3 is made up of 14 amino acids. Germline V gene sequence: CDR1 SQVTM, CDR2 ANQGSEA. The CDR3 is CSVELSAAQETQYF. Here the CDR3 DNA reads TGCAGCGTTGAACTTTCGGCAGCCCAAGAGACCCAGTACTTC.

This clonotype was seen a handful of times. This rearrangement joins TRBV30 to TRBJ2-7; 8 positions match TRBD2. The CDR3 contains 13 residues. J gave up 2 bases and V 2 bases, and 2 bases lay outside the gene matches. CDR1 and CDR2 from the germline V gene are GTSNPN and SVGIG (reference sequence). DNA of the CDR3: TGTGCCTGGAGTAGCGGGGGAGCCTACGAGCAGTACTTC. Translation gives CAWSSGGAYEQYF.

This clonotype has a handful of counts. V and J are TRBV20-1 and TRBJ2-5; D possibly matches TRBD1 or TRBD2 (5 bases each). The J call may be in error: the DNA end matches TRBJ2-7 better. CDR3 size: 14 residues. Looked up from germline, CDR1 is DFQATT and CDR2 is SNEGSKA (reference sequence). CDR3 DNA sequence: TGCAGTGCTAGAGCGGCCGGGGCGGTCTACGAGCAGTACTTC. Translated, it gives CSARAAGAVYEQYF.

This clonotype was seen only a few times. The CDR3 spells CASSGQPPDSNQPQHF. The CDR3 bases are TGTGCCAGTTCCGGACAGCCACCCGATAGCAATCAGCCCCAGCATTTT. V and J are TRBV5-5 and TRBJ1-5; the D gene is possibly TRBD1 (6 bases). Germline V gene lookup returns CDR1 SGHKS and CDR2 YYEKEE (reference sequence). The CDR3 spans 16 residues. V dropped 8 bases and J dropped 0 bases, with 18 bases sitting between them.

The chain has TRBV9 and TRBJ1-4; a weak D match, TRBD1 (5 bases). V was trimmed by 4 bases and J by 5 bases, leaving 15 bases between them. The CDR3 spans 15 residues. Germline CDR1 SGDLS, CDR2 YYNGEE. CDR3 coding DNA: TGTGCCAGCAGCCCCCGAGGGGTATTGAATGAAAAACTGTTTTTT. Its protein product is CASSPRGVLNEKLFF.

With respect to this clonotype: Since a much larger clone is just one base distant, this may be a read error. This rearrangement joins TRBV25-1 to TRBJ1-2, with a weak D call TRBD1 (5 bases). The germline CDR1 and CDR2 sequences are MGHDK and SYGVNS. The CDR3 is made up of 14 amino acids. The CDR3 nucleotides read TGTGTCAGCAGTGAAGGGAGGGGAGGATATGGCTACACCTTC. Translating it yields CVSSEGRGGYGYTF.

The chain links TRBV11-2 to TRBJ2-1; 10 bases fit TRBD2. Germline-derived CDR1 and CDR2 are SGHAT and FQNNGV. CDR3 length equals 13 residues. Losses at the gene ends were 5 bases for V and 13 bases for J; bases not matched to a gene: 8. CDR3 sequence reads: CASSAAGTSDQFF. The CDR3 DNA is TGTGCCAGCAGCGCCGCCGGGACTAGCGATCAGTTCTTC.

This clonotype appeared many times. V usage is TRBV24-1 and J usage is TRBJ2-3; no clear D. The V gene lost 1 base and the J gene lost 4 bases, with 2 bases spanning the gap. This CDR3 region has 12 residues. Germline CDR1 is KGHDR and CDR2 is SFDVKD. For the CDR3, the DNA is TGTGCCACCAGTGATTTTCCAGATACGCAGTATTTT. Its translation is CATSDFPDTQYF.

This clonotype was counted between two and nine times. The V call is TRBV9, the J call TRBJ1-4; D perhaps matches TRBD1 (5 bases). Trimming shortened V by 4 bases and J by 7 bases, and 17 bases separated the two germline ends. This CDR3 contains 15 residues. Per the germline V gene, CDR1 is SGDLS and CDR2 is YYNGEE. CDR3 protein: CASSPSGTGGEKLFF. In DNA, the CDR3 is TGTGCCAGCAGCCCCAGCGGGACGGGGGGTGAAAAACTGTTTTTT.

This clonotype was detected a few times. Being one base from a much bigger clone, this may be a read error. CDR3 DNA: TGCGCCAGCAACCAAGAGGCCGGGACGACTTCTGGGGCCAACGTCCTGACTTTC. It translates to CASNQEAGTTSGANVLTF. This sequence joins TRBV4-3 and TRBJ2-6; D possibly matches TRBD1 or TRBD2 (5 bases each). Germline loops: CDR1 LGHNA, CDR2 YSLEER. This CDR3 region has 18 residues.

This clonotype was seen more than once but under ten times. The V and J genes are TRBV5-1 and TRBJ2-7; unclear D gene. Germline CDR1 reads SGHRS; CDR2 reads YFSETQ. This CDR3 spans 13 amino acids. The germline V and J ends were trimmed by 2 bases and 3 bases, with 9 bases remaining between them. The CDR3 here is CASSFYPNYEQYF. CDR3 in DNA: TGCGCCAGCAGCTTCTACCCTAACTACGAGCAGTACTTC.

The J gene is TRBJ2-7, the V gene TRBV7-2; D is perhaps TRBD2 (6 bases). V lost 2 bases, J lost 6 bases, and 11 bases lay in between. CDR1 and CDR2 from the germline V gene are SGHTA and FQGNSA. This CDR3 region has 13 residues. Here the CDR3 DNA reads TGTGCCAGCAGCTTACGGGGGTTGAGCGAGCAGTACTTC. Translating gives CASSLRGLSEQYF.

This clonotype was detected many times. The V gene is TRBV12-5, the J gene TRBJ2-7; no reliable D call. The V end was cut by 6 bases, the J end by 2 bases, with 11 bases between. This CDR3 spans 13 amino acids. Germline V gives CDR1 LGHNT, CDR2 FRNRAP. In nucleotides, the CDR3 is TGTGCTAGTGGGCCTCCGGACCCCTACGAGCAGTACTTC. Translated, it gives CASGPPDPYEQYF.

Regarding this clonotype: The conserved phenylalanine or tryptophan is not found at the CDR3 terminus, so this likely reflects a read error. The chain uses TRBV7-9 and TRBJ2-7; maybe TRBD2 (5 bases). In germline, CDR1 is SEHNR, CDR2 FQNEAQ (reference sequence). The CDR3 loop spans 15 amino acids. The germline V and J ends were trimmed by 2 bases and 7 bases, with 18 bases remaining between them. The CDR3 is CASSLFREDTGEQYL. The CDR3 DNA reads as TGTGCCAGCAGCTTATTCCGAGAGGATACGGGGGAGCAGTACTTA.

Turning to this clonotype: A much more abundant neighbour one base away suggests this may be a read error. CDR3 coding DNA: TGCGCCAGCAAGGGGCCCTGGGAATGGCGGGACACTGGAGGAGGCTACACCTTC. This gives the protein CASKGPWEWRDTGGGYTF. The chain links TRBV4-1 to TRBJ1-2, with a weak D call TRBD1 (6 bases). The length of the CDR3 is 18 residues. Germline lookup yields CDR1 MGHRA and CDR2 YSYEKL. The germline V and J ends were trimmed by 7 bases and 8 bases, with 32 bases remaining between them.

The gene calls are TRBV7-9 and TRBJ1-1; D not resolved. Per the germline V gene, CDR1 is SEHNR and CDR2 is FQNEAQ (reference sequence). Trimming stripped 7 bases from V and 5 bases from J, with 14 bases between. This CDR3 spans 13 amino acids. The CDR3 is CASTLKLGTEAFF. For the CDR3, the DNA is TGTGCCAGCACCCTTAAGTTGGGAACTGAAGCTTTCTTT.

As to this clonotype: The CDR3 end shows no conserved phenylalanine or tryptophan, and so a read error is likely. The chain couples TRBV12-3 or TRBV12-4 to TRBJ1-1; D ambiguous. The CDR3 loop spans 14 amino acids. Written as DNA, the CDR3 is TGTGCCAGCAGTTTTGGCAGCCAGAACGCTGAAGCTTTCTTG. Translated: CASSFGSQNAEAFL.

The genes are TRBV28 and TRBJ1-2; D is undetermined. V was clipped by 6 bases and J by 3 bases, with 11 bases between them. This CDR3 is built from 13 residues. CDR1 MDHEN and CDR2 SYDVKM come from the germline V gene. The CDR3 DNA follows: TGTGCCAGCAGGAGCGCCGGAGACTATGGCTACACCTTC. It codes for CASRSAGDYGYTF.

This clonotype has just a few counts. The V call is TRBV5-1, the J call TRBJ2-3, with 12 bases fitting TRBD2. The germline gives CDR1 SGHRS, CDR2 YFSETQ. This CDR3 has 17 residues. V shed 4 bases, J shed 4 bases, and the junction held 10 bases outside the gene matches. The CDR3 DNA reads as TGCGCCAGCAGCCCGGGACCGGGACTAGCGGGTTCAGATACGCAGTATTTT. Translating it yields CASSPGPGLAGSDTQYF.

The V and J genes are TRBV3-1 and TRBJ1-6; 10 bases map to TRBD1. This CDR3 contains 16 residues. After removal of 3 bases from V and 7 bases from J, the junction contained 6 bases not matched to a gene. Germline V gene sequence: CDR1 LGHDT, CDR2 YNNKEL (reference sequence). CDR3 bases: TGTGCCAGCAGCCAGCGACAGGGGGCCTCGAATTCACCCCTCCACTTT. Protein: CASSQRQGASNSPLHF.

In this sample, this clonotype turned up a few times. It may be a read error: a sequence one base away is much more abundant. J is TRBJ2-6 and V is TRBV7-2, with 9 positions matching TRBD1. Germline CDR1 is SGHTA and CDR2 is FQGNSA. This CDR3 has 17 residues. Written as DNA, the CDR3 is TGTGCCAGCAGCTTAAGGGACAGGGTCTCTGGGGCCAACGTCCGGACTTTC. This codes for CASSLRDRVSGANVRTF.